Detailed here is one TCR beta chain. Its antigen remains unknown. This entry is derived from a study of siplizumab effects on memory and regulatory T cells. Study-wide results and limits: Alloreactive sequences from unstimulated CD4+ memory cells fell significantly with siplizumab. The apparent diversity of naive T cells exceeded that of memory cells, and naive T cells seemed to make a major contribution to the alloresponse.

Donor pairs, a few in total, had unstimulated naive, memory, effector memory and TEMRA subsets sequenced. The CDR3 covers 16 residues. V gave up 1 base and J gave up 0 bases, with 9 bases separating them. Germline V gives CDR1 SGHTA, CDR2 FQGNSA. Assays were performed on about 100,000 TCR templates per sample. Measured with immunoSEQ multiplex PCR; TCRdb has only the in-frame clones, and not every one. The table records about 40,000 clones, roughly nine tenths of them present only once. The chain links TRBV7-2 to TRBJ2-2; D possibly corresponds to TRBD2 (6 bases). The receptor comes from a human donor in good health. The specimen was naive CD4+ T cells sorted from blood. In DNA, the CDR3 is TGTGCCAGCAGCTTAGTGGGACTCGCGAACACCGGGGAGCTGTTTTTT. Encoded protein: CASSLVGLANTGELFF. Full variable domain (missing parts from reference TRBV7-2 and TRBJ2-2): GAGVSQSPSNKVTEKGKDVELRCDPISGHTALYWYRQSLGQGLEFLIYFQGNSAPDKSGLPSDRFSAERTGGSVSTLTIQRTQQEDSAVYLCASSLVGLANTGELFFGEGSRLTVL.